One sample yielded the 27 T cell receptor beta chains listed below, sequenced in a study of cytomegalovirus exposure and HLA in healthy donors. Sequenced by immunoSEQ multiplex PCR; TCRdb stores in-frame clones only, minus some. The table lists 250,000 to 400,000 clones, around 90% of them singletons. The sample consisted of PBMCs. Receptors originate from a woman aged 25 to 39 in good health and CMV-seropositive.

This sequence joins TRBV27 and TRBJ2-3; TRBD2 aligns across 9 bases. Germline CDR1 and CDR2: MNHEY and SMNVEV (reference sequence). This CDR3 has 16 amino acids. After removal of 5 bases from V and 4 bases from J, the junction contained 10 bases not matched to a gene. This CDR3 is CASSPPGTSTADTQYF. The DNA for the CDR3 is TGTGCCAGCAGTCCCCCGGGGACTAGCACGGCAGATACGCAGTATTTT.

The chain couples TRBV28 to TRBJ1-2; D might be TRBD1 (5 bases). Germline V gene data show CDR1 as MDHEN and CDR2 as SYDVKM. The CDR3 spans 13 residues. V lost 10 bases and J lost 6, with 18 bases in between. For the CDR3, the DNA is TGTGCCATCTGGGGCGGGGCTGGAGATGGCTACACCTTC. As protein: CAIWGGAGDGYTF.

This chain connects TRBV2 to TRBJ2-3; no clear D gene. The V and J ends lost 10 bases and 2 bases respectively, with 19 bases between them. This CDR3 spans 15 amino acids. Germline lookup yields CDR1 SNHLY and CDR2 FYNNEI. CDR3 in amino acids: CANYGLIELTDTQYF. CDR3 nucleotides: TGTGCCAACTACGGCCTAATCGAACTCACAGATACGCAGTATTTT.

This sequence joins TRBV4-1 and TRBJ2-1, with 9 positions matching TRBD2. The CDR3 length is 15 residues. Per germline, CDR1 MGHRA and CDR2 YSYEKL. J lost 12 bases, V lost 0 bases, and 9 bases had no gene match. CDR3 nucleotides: TGCGCCAGCAGCCAAGATCTGGGACTAGCACTTACGCAGTTCTTC. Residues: CASSQDLGLALTQFF.

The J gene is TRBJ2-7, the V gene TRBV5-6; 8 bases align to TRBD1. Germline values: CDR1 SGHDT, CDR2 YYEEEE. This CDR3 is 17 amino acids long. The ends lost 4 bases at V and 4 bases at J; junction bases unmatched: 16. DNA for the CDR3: TGTGCCAGCAGCACCCGACAGGGGCTAGACTATGGATACGAGCAGTACTTC. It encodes CASSTRQGLDYGYEQYF.

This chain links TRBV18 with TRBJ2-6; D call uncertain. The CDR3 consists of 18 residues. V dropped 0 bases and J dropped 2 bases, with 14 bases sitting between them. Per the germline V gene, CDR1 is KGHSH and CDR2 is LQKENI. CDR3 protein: CASSPPIGRITGANVLTF. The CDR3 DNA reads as TGTGCCAGCTCACCACCGATTGGGCGTATCACTGGGGCCAACGTCCTGACTTTC.

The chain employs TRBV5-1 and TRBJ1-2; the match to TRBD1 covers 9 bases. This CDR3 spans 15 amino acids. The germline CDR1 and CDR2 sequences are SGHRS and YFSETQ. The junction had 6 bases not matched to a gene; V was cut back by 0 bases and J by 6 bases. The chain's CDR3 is CASSLALQGADGYTF. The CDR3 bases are TGCGCCAGCAGCTTGGCCCTACAGGGGGCTGATGGCTACACCTTC.

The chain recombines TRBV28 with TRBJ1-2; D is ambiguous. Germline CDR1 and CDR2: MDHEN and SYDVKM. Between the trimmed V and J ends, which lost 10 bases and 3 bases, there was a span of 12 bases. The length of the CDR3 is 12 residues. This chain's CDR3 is CATDQTDYGYTF. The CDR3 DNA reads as TGTGCCACCGACCAGACGGACTATGGCTACACCTTC.

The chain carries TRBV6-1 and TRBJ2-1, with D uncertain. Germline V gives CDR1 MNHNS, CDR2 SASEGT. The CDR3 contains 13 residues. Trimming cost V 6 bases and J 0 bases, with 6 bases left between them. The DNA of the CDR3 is TGTGCCAGCAGGGGTCTCTCCTACAATGAGCAGTTCTTC. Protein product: CASRGLSYNEQFF.

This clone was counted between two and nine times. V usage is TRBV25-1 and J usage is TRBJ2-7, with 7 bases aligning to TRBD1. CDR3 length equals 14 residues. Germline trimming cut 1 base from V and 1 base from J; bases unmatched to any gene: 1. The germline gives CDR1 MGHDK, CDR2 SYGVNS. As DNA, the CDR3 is TGTGCCAGCAGTGAATGGGGACAGTCCTACGAGCAGTACTTC. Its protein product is CASSEWGQSYEQYF.

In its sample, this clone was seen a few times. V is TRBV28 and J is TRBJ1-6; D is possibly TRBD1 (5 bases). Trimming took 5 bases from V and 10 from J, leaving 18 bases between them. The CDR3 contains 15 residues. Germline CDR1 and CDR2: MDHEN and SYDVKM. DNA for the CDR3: TGTGCCAGCAGTCCCCCGGGCGGGGACTGGTCACCCCTCCACTTT. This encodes CASSPPGGDWSPLHF.

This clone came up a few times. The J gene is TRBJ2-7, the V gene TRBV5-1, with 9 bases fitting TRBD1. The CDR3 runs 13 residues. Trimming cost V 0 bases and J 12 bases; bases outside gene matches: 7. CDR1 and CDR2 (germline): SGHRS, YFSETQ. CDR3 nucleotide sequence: TGCGCCAGCAGCTTGGCCCAACAGGGGGCTAGGTACTTC. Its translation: CASSLAQQGARYF.

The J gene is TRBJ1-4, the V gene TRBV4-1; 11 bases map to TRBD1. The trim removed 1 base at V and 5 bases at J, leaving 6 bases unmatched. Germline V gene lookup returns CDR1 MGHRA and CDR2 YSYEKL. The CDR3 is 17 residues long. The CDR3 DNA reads TGCGCCAGCAGCCAAGGGACAGGGGGCTCGGGGAATGAAAAACTGTTTTTT. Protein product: CASSQGTGGSGNEKLFF.

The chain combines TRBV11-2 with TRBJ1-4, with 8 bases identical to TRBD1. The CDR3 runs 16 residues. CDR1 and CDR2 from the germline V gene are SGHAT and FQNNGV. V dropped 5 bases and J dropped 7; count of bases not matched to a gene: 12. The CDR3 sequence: CASSARTGPGGEKLFF. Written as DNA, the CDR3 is TGTGCCAGCAGCGCCCGGACAGGGCCGGGGGGTGAAAAACTGTTTTTT.

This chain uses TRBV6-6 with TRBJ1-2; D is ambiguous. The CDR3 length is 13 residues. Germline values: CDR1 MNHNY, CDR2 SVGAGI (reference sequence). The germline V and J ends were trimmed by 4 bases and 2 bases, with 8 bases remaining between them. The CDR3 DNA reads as TGTGCCAGCAGTTTGGTCAGGAACTATGGCTACACCTTC. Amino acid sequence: CASSLVRNYGYTF.

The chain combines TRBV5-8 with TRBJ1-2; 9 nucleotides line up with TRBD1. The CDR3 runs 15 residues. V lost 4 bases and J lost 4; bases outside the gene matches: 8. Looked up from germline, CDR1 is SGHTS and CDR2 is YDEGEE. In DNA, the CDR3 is TGTGCCAGCAGCGGATACAGGGGGCAAAGCTATGGCTACACCTTC. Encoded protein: CASSGYRGQSYGYTF.

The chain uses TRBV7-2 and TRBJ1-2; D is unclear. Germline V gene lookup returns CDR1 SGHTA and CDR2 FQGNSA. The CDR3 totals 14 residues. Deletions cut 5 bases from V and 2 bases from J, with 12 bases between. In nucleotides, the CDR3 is TGTGCCAGCAGCCCCGAACGGTTCAACTATGGCTACACCTTC. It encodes CASSPERFNYGYTF.

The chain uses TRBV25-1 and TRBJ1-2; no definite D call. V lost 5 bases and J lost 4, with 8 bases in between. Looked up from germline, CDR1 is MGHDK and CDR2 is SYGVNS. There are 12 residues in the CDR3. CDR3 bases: TGTGCCAGCAGTCAATGGGGCTATGGCTACACCTTC. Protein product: CASSQWGYGYTF.

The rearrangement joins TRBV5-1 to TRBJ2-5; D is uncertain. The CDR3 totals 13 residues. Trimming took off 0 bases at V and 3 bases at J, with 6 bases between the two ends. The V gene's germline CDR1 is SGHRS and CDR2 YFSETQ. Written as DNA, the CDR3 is TGCGCCAGCAGCTTGGCTTGGAAAGAGACCCAGTACTTC. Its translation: CASSLAWKETQYF.

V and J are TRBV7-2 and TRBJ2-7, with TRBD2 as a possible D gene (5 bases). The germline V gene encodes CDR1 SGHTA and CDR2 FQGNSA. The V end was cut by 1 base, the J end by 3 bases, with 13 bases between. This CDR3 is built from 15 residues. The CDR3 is CASSLGERALYEQYF. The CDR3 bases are TGTGCCAGCAGCTTAGGGGAGAGGGCCCTCTACGAGCAGTACTTC.

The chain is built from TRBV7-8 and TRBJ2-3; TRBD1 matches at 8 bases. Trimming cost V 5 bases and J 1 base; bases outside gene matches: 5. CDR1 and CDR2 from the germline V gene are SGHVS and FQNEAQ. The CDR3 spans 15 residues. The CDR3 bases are TGTGCCAGCAGCGCGTGGGGACAGGGCACAGATACGCAGTATTTT. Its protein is CASSAWGQGTDTQYF.

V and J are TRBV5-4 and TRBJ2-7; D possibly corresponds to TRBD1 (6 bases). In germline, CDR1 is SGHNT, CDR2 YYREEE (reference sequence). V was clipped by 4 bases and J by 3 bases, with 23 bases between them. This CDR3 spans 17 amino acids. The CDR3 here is CASSPPDGQRGDYEQYF. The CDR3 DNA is TGTGCCAGCAGCCCGCCTGACGGACAGAGAGGAGACTACGAGCAGTACTTC.

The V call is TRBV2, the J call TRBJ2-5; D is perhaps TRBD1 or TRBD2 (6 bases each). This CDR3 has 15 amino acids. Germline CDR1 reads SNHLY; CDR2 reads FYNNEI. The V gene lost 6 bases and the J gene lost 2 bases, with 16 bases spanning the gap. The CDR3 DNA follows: TGTGCCAGCAGGGAGCGATCGGGGGCACAAGAGACCCAGTACTTC. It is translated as CASRERSGAQETQYF.

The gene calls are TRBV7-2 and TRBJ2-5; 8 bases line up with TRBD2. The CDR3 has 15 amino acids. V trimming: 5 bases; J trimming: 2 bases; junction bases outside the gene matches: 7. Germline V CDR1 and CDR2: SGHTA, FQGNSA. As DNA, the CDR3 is TGTGCCAGCAGCCGGCTGAGCGGGAGTCAAGAGACCCAGTACTTC. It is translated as CASSRLSGSQETQYF.

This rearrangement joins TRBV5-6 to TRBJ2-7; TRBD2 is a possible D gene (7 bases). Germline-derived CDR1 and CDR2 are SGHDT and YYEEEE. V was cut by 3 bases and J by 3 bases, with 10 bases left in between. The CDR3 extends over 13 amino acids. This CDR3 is CASSSGGHYEQYF. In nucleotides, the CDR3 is TGTGCCAGCAGCTCCGGGGGGCACTACGAGCAGTACTTC.

The CDR3 DNA reads TGTGCCAGCAGTGAATGGGGGACAGGGGCAACTAATGAAAAACTGTTTTTT. This sequence encodes CASSEWGTGATNEKLFF. This chain connects TRBV2 to TRBJ1-4; 10 bases are shared with TRBD1. The junction had 3 bases not matched to a gene; V was cut back by 2 bases and J by 0 bases. CDR1 is SNHLY, CDR2 FYNNEI, per germline. This CDR3 region has 17 residues. Full variable domain (rest looked up from reference TRBV2 and TRBJ1-4): EPEVTQTPSHQVTQMGQEVILRCVPISNHLYFYWYRQILGQKVEFLVSFYNNEISEKSEIFDDQFSVERPDGSNFTLKIRSTKLEDSAMYFCASSEWGTGATNEKLFFGSGTQLSVL.

CDR3 protein: CASSYGGLAGTGELFF. The CDR3, as DNA: TGTGCCAGCAGTTACGGCGGACTAGCGGGGACCGGGGAGCTGTTTTTT. The gene calls are TRBV6-5 and TRBJ2-2; 12 bases agree with TRBD2. Trimming cost V 2 bases and J 5 bases; bases outside gene matches: 3. The length of the CDR3 is 16 residues. The germline V gene encodes CDR1 MNHEY and CDR2 SVGAGI.